Each of the 8 T cell receptor beta chains below was sequenced from the same sample in a study of blood T cell repertoires in COVID-19. Clones were read by immunoSEQ multiplex PCR, and TCRdb kept only the in-frame ones, dropping some. The sample lists 120,000 to 150,000 clones; around 84% were seen once. Sequenced input: peripheral blood. The receptors here all came from a human donor in a cohort sampled during active COVID-19.

The chain carries TRBV2 and TRBJ1-5; 7 nucleotides align to TRBD1. The CDR3 extends over 15 amino acids. V lost 5 bases and J lost 6; bases outside the gene matches: 10. Per germline, CDR1 SNHLY and CDR2 FYNNEI. CDR3 sequence reads: CASSQRTGRGQPQHF. The CDR3 DNA follows: TGTGCCAGCAGTCAGAGGACAGGTCGGGGTCAGCCCCAGCATTTT.

This chain joins TRBV5-5 and TRBJ1-2; no reliable D call. The CDR3 has 14 amino acids. Germline V gene lookup returns CDR1 SGHKS and CDR2 YYEKEE (reference sequence). V was trimmed by 0 bases and J by 8 bases, leaving 14 bases between them. The CDR3 DNA sequence: TGTGCCAGCAGCTTGGCCCTCACGGAGCCGGGCTACACCTTC. This gives the protein CASSLALTEPGYTF.

This sequence joins TRBV5-1 and TRBJ1-4, with 8 bases fitting TRBD1. CDR1 SGHRS and CDR2 YFSETQ come from the germline V gene. CDR3 length: 16 residues. With 0 bases clipped from V and 7 bases from J, the junction kept 8 bases outside the gene matches. The CDR3 loop is CASSLAFDRGTEKLFF. CDR3 coding DNA: TGCGCCAGCAGCTTGGCCTTCGACAGGGGTACTGAAAAACTGTTTTTT.

The rearrangement joins TRBV7-3 to TRBJ2-3; weak D call: TRBD1 (7 bases). The CDR3 spans 15 residues. From germline, CDR1 is SGHTA and CDR2 FQGTGA. V lost 4 bases and J lost 2, with 13 bases in between. The CDR3 region is CASSSQGGLTDTQYF. CDR3 bases: TGTGCCAGCAGCTCGCAGGGGGGCCTCACAGATACGCAGTATTTT. The whole variable domain, remainder taken from reference TRBV7-3 and TRBJ2-3, is GAGVSQTPSNKVTEKGKYVELRCDPISGHTALYWYRQSLGQGPEFLIYFQGTGAADDSGLPNDRFFAVRPEGSVSTLKIQRTERGDSAVYLCASSSQGGLTDTQYFGPGTRLTVL.

This chain joins TRBV13 and TRBJ2-3; no reliable D call. Trimming stripped 5 bases from V and 4 bases from J, with 13 bases between. There are 14 residues in the CDR3. Germline-derived CDR1 and CDR2 are PRHDT and FYEKMQ (reference sequence). The DNA for the CDR3 is TGTGCCAGCAGCCTCCCTTTTGGGCCAGATACGCAGTATTTT. Translated: CASSLPFGPDTQYF. The full variable domain, with the rest looked up from reference TRBV13 and TRBJ2-3, is AAGVIQSPRHLIKEKRETATLKCYPIPRHDTVYWYQQGPGQDPQFLISFYEKMQSDKGSIPDRFSAQQFSDYHSELNMSSLELGDSALYFCASSLPFGPDTQYFGPGTRLTVL.

The chain combines TRBV5-1 with TRBJ1-4; 8 bases are shared with TRBD1. J was trimmed by 8 bases and V by 4 bases; bases with no gene match: 10. Germline V lookup: CDR1 SGHRS, CDR2 YFSETQ. The length of the CDR3 is 15 residues. In DNA, the CDR3 is TGCGCCAGCAGCATTACGGACAGGGCAGGGGAAAAACTGTTTTTT. This sequence encodes CASSITDRAGEKLFF.

This clone showed up just once. The chain is built from TRBV12-3 or TRBV12-4 and TRBJ1-2; possible D gene TRBD1, 6 bases. CDR3 length: 13 residues. V lost 5 bases and J lost 3, with 10 bases in between. The CDR3 sequence is CASSLQGYYGYTF. The CDR3 DNA sequence: TGTGCCAGCAGTCTACAGGGCTACTATGGCTACACCTTC.

The chain employs TRBV27 and TRBJ1-6, with D possibly matching TRBD1 (6 bases). The CDR3 length is 15 residues. The V gene lost 6 bases and the J gene lost 4 bases, with 13 bases spanning the gap. The germline V gene encodes CDR1 MNHEY and CDR2 SMNVEV (reference sequence). CDR3 in amino acids: CASREDRRYNSPLHF. The CDR3 region has the DNA TGTGCCAGCAGAGAAGACAGGCGTTATAATTCACCCCTCCACTTT.